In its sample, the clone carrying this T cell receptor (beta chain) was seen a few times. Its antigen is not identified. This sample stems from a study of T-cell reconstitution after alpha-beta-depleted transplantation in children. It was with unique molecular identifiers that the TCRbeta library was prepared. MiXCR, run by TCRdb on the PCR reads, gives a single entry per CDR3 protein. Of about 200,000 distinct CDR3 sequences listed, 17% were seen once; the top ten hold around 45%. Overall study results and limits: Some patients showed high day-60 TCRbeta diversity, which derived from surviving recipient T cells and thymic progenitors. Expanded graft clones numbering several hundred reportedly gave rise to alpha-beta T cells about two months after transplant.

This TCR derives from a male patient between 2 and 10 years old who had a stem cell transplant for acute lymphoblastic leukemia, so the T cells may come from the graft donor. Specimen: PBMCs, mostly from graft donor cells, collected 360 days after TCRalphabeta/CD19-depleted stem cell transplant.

The CDR3 region has the DNA TGTGCCATCAGTGCCGGACTAGAGTCTGTCGAGACCCAGTACTTC. This codes for CAISAGLESVETQYF. The rearrangement links TRBV10-3 to TRBJ2-5; TRBD2 matches 7 bases. V shed 4 bases, J shed 5 bases, and the junction held 10 bases outside the gene matches. CDR3 length: 15 amino acids. CDR1 is ENHRY, CDR2 SYGVKD, per germline.